Each of the 32 T cell receptor beta chains below was sequenced from the same sample in a study of blood T cell repertoires in COVID-19. Sequenced by immunoSEQ multiplex PCR; TCRdb stores in-frame clones only, minus some. The repertoire includes around 390,000 clones, 80% to 90% of them detected once, and roughly 9.4% sits in the top ten. The sequenced sample was PBMCs or T cells enriched from blood (not recorded which). The receptors were gathered from a woman in her 50s who had recovered from COVID-19.

V and J are TRBV5-1 and TRBJ1-3; no firm D call. The V end was cut by 1 base, the J end by 0 bases, with 11 bases between. This CDR3 has 16 amino acids. In germline, CDR1 is SGHRS, CDR2 YFSETQ. CDR3 amino acids: CASSLSGLSSGNTIYF. In nucleotides, the CDR3 is TGCGCCAGCAGCTTGAGTGGACTGAGCTCTGGAAACACCATATATTTT.

The chain has TRBV5-7 and TRBJ1-5; the match to TRBD1 covers 8 bases. TRBV5-7 is identified as an open reading frame with a role that is uncertain. J was trimmed by 11 bases and V by 4 bases; bases with no gene match: 17. CDR3 length equals 16 residues. CDR3 sequence reads: CASSHRQGRQMGAQHF. CDR3 coding DNA: TGTGCCAGCAGCCATCGACAGGGGCGCCAGATGGGGGCCCAGCATTTT.

The genes are TRBV19 and TRBJ1-2; TRBD1 aligns across 8 bases. Germline V lookup: CDR1 LNHDA, CDR2 SQIVND (reference sequence). V trimming: 7 bases; J trimming: 4 bases; junction bases outside the gene matches: 8. CDR3 length: 14 amino acids. CDR3 region: CASTLIGTGYGYTF. The CDR3 nucleotides are TGTGCCAGTACCCTGATCGGGACAGGCTATGGCTACACCTTC.

The rearrangement uses TRBV12-3 or TRBV12-4 and TRBJ1-4; the D is unclear. The CDR3 runs 13 residues. V shed 6 bases and J shed 5 bases, with 10 bases lying between them. CDR3 nucleotide sequence: TGTGCCAGCAGCCAACGGAGAAATGAAAAACTGTTTTTT. This encodes CASSQRRNEKLFF.

The chain has TRBV11-1 and TRBJ1-1; TRBD1 might be the D (6 bases). Germline CDR1 reads SGHAT; CDR2 reads FQDESV (reference sequence). The CDR3 consists of 15 residues. V lost 1 base to trimming and J lost 6 bases, with 15 bases between them. CDR3 region: CASSLDRGRGAEAFF. As DNA, the CDR3 is TGTGCCAGCAGCTTAGACCGGGGCAGGGGAGCTGAAGCTTTCTTT.

The chain carries TRBV7-2 and TRBJ2-7; TRBD1 matches 9 bases. V lost 4 bases, J lost 3 bases, and 4 bases stayed unmatched. Germline V gene sequence: CDR1 SGHTA, CDR2 FQGNSA. This CDR3 has 14 residues. The CDR3 nucleotides are TGTGCCAGCAGCTGGGGGACAGGGAGCTACGAGCAGTACTTC. Its translation is CASSWGTGSYEQYF.

The V call is TRBV19, the J call TRBJ2-1; tentatively, D is TRBD2 (5 bases). Trimming took 5 bases from V and 7 from J, leaving 12 bases between them. There are 13 residues in the CDR3. Per the germline V gene, CDR1 is LNHDA and CDR2 is SQIVND (reference sequence). This chain's CDR3 is CASSEISVNEQFF. As DNA, the CDR3 is TGTGCCAGTAGTGAGATTAGCGTGAATGAGCAGTTCTTC. Using reference TRBV19 and TRBJ2-1 for the parts outside the CDR3, the full variable domain is DGGITQSPKYLFRKEGQNVTLSCEQNLNHDAMYWYRQDPGQGLRLIYYSQIVNDFQKGDIAEGYSVSREKKESFPLTVTSAQKNPTAFYLCASSEISVNEQFFGPGTRLTVL.

The chain carries TRBV11-2 and TRBJ2-7, with D perhaps matching TRBD1 (5 bases). The V gene's germline CDR1 is SGHAT and CDR2 FQNNGV. The V gene lost 0 bases and the J gene lost 3 bases, with 9 bases spanning the gap. The CDR3 spans 14 residues. The CDR3 spells CASSLDRAFYEQYF. The CDR3 nucleotides read TGTGCCAGCAGCTTAGACAGGGCCTTCTACGAGCAGTACTTC.

The chain has TRBV15 and TRBJ1-2; no clear D gene. With 0 bases removed from V and 8 bases from J, the gap between germline ends came to 19 bases. Per germline, CDR1 LNHNV and CDR2 YYDKDF (reference sequence). The length of the CDR3 is 16 residues. The CDR3 DNA reads as TGTGCCACCAGCAGAGACGAGGGAACCAAGGCGGGAGGCTACACCTTC. Protein: CATSRDEGTKAGGYTF.

The chain uses TRBV29-1 and TRBJ1-1, with D perhaps matching TRBD1 (5 bases). V was trimmed by 0 bases and J by 11 bases, leaving 16 bases between them. The CDR3 covers 13 residues. Germline lookup yields CDR1 SQVTM and CDR2 ANQGSEA. The CDR3 bases are TGCAGCGTTGAAGATGGAGGGCAGGGAAGGGCTTTCTTT. It yields the protein CSVEDGGQGRAFF.

The J gene is TRBJ1-2, the V gene TRBV5-8, with 8 bases fitting TRBD1. The CDR3 has 15 amino acids. Germline CDR1 is SGHTS and CDR2 is YDEGEE. V lost 4 bases to trimming and J lost 6 bases; unmatched junction nucleotides: 11. The CDR3 DNA sequence: TGTGCCAGCAGCCCCCGACTGACAGGGGCGGATGGCTACACCTTC. The encoded protein is CASSPRLTGADGYTF.

The V call is TRBV15, the J call TRBJ2-1, with a weak D call TRBD2 (6 bases). Germline-derived CDR1 and CDR2 are LNHNV and YYDKDF (reference sequence). The CDR3 is 15 residues long. Trimming pared 3 bases from V and 3 bases from J, leaving 12 bases between. CDR3 amino acids: CATSRGGALYNEQFF. CDR3 nucleotide sequence: TGTGCCACCAGCAGGGGGGGTGCTCTCTACAATGAGCAGTTCTTC.

The V gene is TRBV19, the J gene TRBJ1-3; D is possibly TRBD1 (5 bases). In germline, CDR1 is LNHDA, CDR2 SQIVND (reference sequence). The V end lost 3 bases, the J end lost 3 bases, and 27 bases lay between the germline ends. The CDR3 contains 20 residues. CDR3 sequence (DNA): TGTGCCAGTAGTATTGGCCGACCTCAGGTCGGGGGAGGCGGTGGAAACACCATATATTTT. Translated, it gives CASSIGRPQVGGGGGNTIYF.

V is TRBV5-6 and J is TRBJ2-7; 8 nucleotides line up with TRBD1. This CDR3 has 15 amino acids. The germline gives CDR1 SGHDT, CDR2 YYEEEE. The J segment lost 6 bases and the V segment lost 1 base, leaving 9 bases of the junction unmatched. The CDR3 DNA follows: TGTGCCAGCAGCTTGCTTGTGGACAGGGCGACCGAGCAGTACTTC. Residues: CASSLLVDRATEQYF.

This clone was observed a single time. The chain's CDR3 is CASSLDLKNTEAFF. The CDR3 nucleotides are TGTGCCAGCAGCTTGGATCTTAAGAACACTGAAGCTTTCTTT. The rearrangement links TRBV5-5 to TRBJ1-1, with no clear D. V was pared by 0 bases and J by 1 base, with 7 bases between. Looked up from germline, CDR1 is SGHKS and CDR2 is YYEKEE (reference sequence). The length of the CDR3 is 14 residues. Full variable domain (outside the CDR3, taken from reference TRBV5-5 and TRBJ1-1): DAGVTQSPTHLIKTRGQQVTLRCSPISGHKSVSWYQQVLGQGPQFIFQYYEKEERGRGNFPDRFSARQFPNYSSELNVNALLLGDSALYLCASSLDLKNTEAFFGQGTRLTVV.

The CDR3 sequence is CASSYSRPGYEKLFF. Written as DNA, the CDR3 is TGTGCCAGCAGTTACTCGAGACCAGGGTATGAAAAACTGTTTTTT. This rearrangement joins TRBV6-5 to TRBJ1-4; D is perhaps TRBD1 (5 bases). The CDR3 extends over 15 amino acids. Trimming pared 0 bases from V and 6 bases from J, leaving 11 bases between. Looked up from germline, CDR1 is MNHEY and CDR2 is SVGAGI.

The chain uses TRBV5-6 and TRBJ2-2; TRBD1 matches at 9 bases. CDR1 SGHDT and CDR2 YYEEEE come from the germline V gene. Trimming removed 6 bases from V and 6 bases from J; junction bases left unmatched: 3. This CDR3 is 13 amino acids long. CDR3 in DNA: TGTGCCAGCAACAGGGGGCGCCCCGGGGAGCTGTTTTTT. The encoded protein is CASNRGRPGELFF.

The chain is built from TRBV21-1 and TRBJ1-2; the table names TRBD1, a call not compared with the DNA. TRBV21-1 is tagged as a pseudogene. This CDR3 contains 17 residues. For the CDR3, the DNA is TGTGCCAGCAGCAAAGCTCAGGGGACAAAGGCTAACTATGGCTACACCTTC. This codes for CASSKAQGTKANYGYTF.

V and J are TRBV9 and TRBJ1-1; TRBD1 is a possible D gene (6 bases). CDR1 and CDR2 from the germline V gene are SGDLS and YYNGEE. CDR3 size: 15 residues. Trimming shortened V by 4 bases and J by 9 bases, and 22 bases separated the two germline ends. CDR3 bases: TGTGCCAGCAGCCCTACCGGGACCACGGACAGCCAAGCTTTCTTT. Its translation is CASSPTGTTDSQAFF.

V gene TRBV2 combines with J gene TRBJ2-7; possible D gene TRBD2, 5 bases. Germline lookup yields CDR1 SNHLY and CDR2 FYNNEI. The V gene lost 2 bases and the J gene lost 2 bases, with 10 bases spanning the gap. The CDR3 length is 14 residues. DNA of the CDR3: TGTGCCAGCAGTGAACCCCGGGGAACCTACGAGCAGTACTTC. Translated: CASSEPRGTYEQYF.

The gene calls are TRBV4-1 and TRBJ1-1; D is uncertain. The CDR3 runs to 14 residues. Germline-derived CDR1 and CDR2 are MGHRA and YSYEKL. V was cut by 1 base and J by 14 bases, with 20 bases left in between. The CDR3, as DNA: TGCGCCAGCAGCCAAGGGAGGCATGAACGGTTGGTATTCTTT. This codes for CASSQGRHERLVFF.

This chain links TRBV10-3 with TRBJ1-6; D is unresolved. The CDR3 has 13 amino acids. CDR1 is ENHRY and CDR2 is SYGVKD in the germline V gene. V was clipped by 7 bases and J by 10 bases, with 14 bases between them. As DNA, the CDR3 is TGTGCCATCAAAGGGAGGGAGCAATCACCCCTCCACTTT. Its translation is CAIKGREQSPLHF.

This chain uses TRBV30 with TRBJ1-2; 9 bases fit TRBD1. V was pared by 2 bases and J by 7 bases, with 8 bases of the junction left unmatched. There are 14 residues in the CDR3. The germline V gene encodes CDR1 GTSNPN and CDR2 SVGIG (reference sequence). The CDR3 sequence is CAWSRGQGRVGYTF. The CDR3 DNA is TGTGCCTGGAGTAGAGGACAGGGGCGGGTTGGCTACACCTTC.

This chain connects TRBV7-8 to TRBJ2-7, with a tentative D call TRBD1 (6 bases). The V and J ends lost 5 bases and 1 base respectively, with 12 bases between them. This CDR3 is built from 14 residues. CDR1 and CDR2 (germline): SGHVS, FQNEAQ. The CDR3 is CASSPGTWSYEQYF. CDR3 DNA: TGTGCCAGCAGCCCTGGGACATGGTCCTACGAGCAGTACTTC.

V is TRBV25-1 and J is TRBJ1-2, with D tentatively TRBD1 (6 bases). With 1 base removed from V and 8 bases from J, the gap between germline ends came to 23 bases. CDR1 is MGHDK and CDR2 is SYGVNS in the germline V gene. The CDR3 totals 17 residues. In DNA, the CDR3 is TGTGCCAGCAGTGAATTAATCACCGGCAGGGGCACTCGGGGCTACACCTTC. It yields the protein CASSELITGRGTRGYTF.

The chain is built from TRBV27 and TRBJ1-4, with a weak D call TRBD1 (6 bases). Between the trimmed V and J ends, which lost 8 bases and 3 bases, there was a span of 13 bases. The CDR3 extends over 14 amino acids. CDR1 and CDR2 (germline): MNHEY, SMNVEV (reference sequence). The CDR3 here is CASRKRGSNEKLFF. The CDR3 nucleotides are TGTGCCAGCCGAAAGAGGGGGTCTAATGAAAAACTGTTTTTT.

V is TRBV5-4 and J is TRBJ1-1; D not resolved. CDR3 size: 15 residues. CDR1 and CDR2 (germline): SGHNT, YYREEE (reference sequence). V lost 5 bases to trimming and J lost 1 base, with 15 bases between them. In DNA, the CDR3 is TGTGCCAGCAGTCTCGGAGGGCGGGGGAACACTGAAGCTTTCTTT. It translates to CASSLGGRGNTEAFF.

V and J are TRBV27 and TRBJ1-4, with D maybe TRBD1 (5 bases). The V end lost 6 bases, the J end lost 4 bases, and 18 bases lay between the germline ends. From germline, CDR1 is MNHEY and CDR2 SMNVEV (reference sequence). There are 16 residues in the CDR3. The CDR3 spells CASRPGFGGGNEKLFF. CDR3 in DNA: TGTGCCAGCAGGCCGGGATTCGGGGGTGGTAATGAAAAACTGTTTTTT.

The rearrangement joins TRBV11-2 to TRBJ2-5, with TRBD1 matching over 7 bases. CDR1 and CDR2 (germline): SGHAT, FQNNGV. The length of the CDR3 is 15 residues. The V segment lost 5 bases and the J segment 5 bases; nucleotides outside the gene matches: 11. The CDR3 DNA sequence: TGTGCCAGCAGCCCCCGACAGGGTCTTGGGGAGACCCAGTACTTC. It specifies CASSPRQGLGETQYF.

This rearrangement joins TRBV27 to TRBJ1-5; 9 nucleotides align to TRBD1. The CDR3 sequence is 16 residues long. With 5 bases clipped from V and 7 bases from J, the junction kept 12 bases outside the gene matches. Germline assignment: CDR1 MNHEY and CDR2 SMNVEV (reference sequence). The CDR3 DNA is TGTGCCAGCAGTGGCGGGACAGGGTCAGCCCCCCAGCCCCAGCATTTT. It is translated as CASSGGTGSAPQPQHF.

This clone has a count of ten or more. The chain joins TRBV28 to TRBJ1-5, with 10 bases fitting TRBD1. The CDR3 sequence is 15 residues long. V dropped 3 bases and J dropped 3; count of bases not matched to a gene: 2. The germline V gene encodes CDR1 MDHEN and CDR2 SYDVKM. CDR3 region: CASSLGQGYNQPQHF. The CDR3 nucleotides read TGTGCCAGCAGTTTGGGACAGGGGTACAATCAGCCCCAGCATTTT.

The V and J genes are TRBV7-8 and TRBJ2-4; 12 bases agree with TRBD1. Germline V gene sequence: CDR1 SGHVS, CDR2 FQNEAQ. The CDR3 totals 17 residues. Unmatched junction bases numbered 10, after V lost 2 bases and J lost 8 bases. Here the CDR3 reads CASSLPRDRGRQDIQYF. The CDR3 nucleotides read TGTGCCAGCAGCTTACCCCGGGACAGGGGGCGCCAGGACATTCAGTACTTC. Supplemented by reference TRBV7-8 and TRBJ2-4, the full variable domain reads GAGVSQSPRYKVAKRGQDVALRCDPISGHVSLFWYQQALGQGPEFLTYFQNEAQLDKSGLPSDRFFAERPEGSVSTLKIQRTQQEDSAVYLCASSLPRDRGRQDIQYFGAGTRLSVL.